This T cell receptor (beta chain) was recorded in a study of blood T cell repertoires in COVID-19. Study background: COVID-19 samples, acute and convalescent, were from the United States, Italy and Spain. The cDNA or gDNA used as material had been derived from T cells, B-cell-depleted T cells, or PBMCs.

This CDR3 has 15 residues. As originally analysed: Cell counts per sample came from amplifying reference gene primers. Profiling relied on immunoSEQ multiplex PCR, and the TCRdb table lists in-frame clones only, not all of them. For V, J and clone size, that table is used; D and trimming come from the DNA. The table includes about 160,000 clones, approximately 82% detected once. Sequencing used peripheral blood. The J gene is TRBJ2-7, the V gene TRBV21-1; the table's D call, TRBD1, was not checked against the DNA. TRBV21-1 is described as a pseudogene. The TCR sequence derives from a woman at least 80 years old with active or convalescent COVID-19. The CDR3 reads CASSNRGQGPYEQYF. The CDR3 DNA sequence: TGTGCCAGCAGCAACCGGGGACAGGGGCCCTACGAGCAGTACTTC.